The T cell receptor beta chain described here comes from a study of shared clonotypes between healthy human individuals (dated by TCRdb to about 2020). Background for the entire study: The cohort included a few men and two women between 18 and 49 years of age. For each donor, three plates each were used for CD4 naive and CD4 memory, two plates were used for CD8 naive, and one plate was used for CD8 memory. Each donor's leukapheresis produced roughly between roughly 0.85 and 9.5 billion PBMCs. Blood TCR repertoires of five healthy adults were deeply sequenced to estimate repertoire size and the extent of clonotype sharing between individuals. To increase sequencing depth and limit assay-specific biases, different laboratories used diverse techniques to prepare libraries and sequence TCR repertoires. Beyond this particular receptor, the publication reports: Pairwise subsampling led to the expectation that sequencing depth would affect the degree of clonotype sharing among donors. Sharing across several donors was observed for approximately 5% of naive CD4, under 4% of naive CD8, over 2% of memory CD4, and over 0.3% of memory CD8 clonotypes. Even with the large sequencing depth, rarefaction of the sorted-subset datasets indicated that sequencing was incomplete. Only blood was sampled, and tissue TCR repertoires likely differ from those in blood. Naive subsets generally had larger estimated clonotype richness than memory subsets. Because the study included only a small number of donors, the genetic and exposure-history diversity represented was limited. Higher generation probabilities were observed for clonotypes shared by all four sorted-subset donors than for non-shared clonotypes.

To note about this clone: Its antigen is currently not known. Base quality data are lacking; no much larger clone is found one base away.

Donors were healthy HIV-negative adults with no recently reported acute infections or vaccinations. Every donor was a Caucasian adult residing in Nashville, Tennessee, USA. CD4+ T cells were enriched through magnetic negative selection, after which naive cells were positively selected on CD45RA and the remaining negative fraction served as the memory subset. Blood was obtained by leukapheresis, after which PBMCs were separated by Ficoll-Histopaque density gradient centrifugation and cryopreserved in liquid nitrogen vapor phase. Analytical flow cytometry was used to check the purity and quantity of each magnetically sorted T cell population. Genomic DNA was isolated from every sorted fraction and measured by UV absorbance on a Nanodrop 2000c. Using the deep immunoSEQ assay, TCR CDR3 regions were amplified from genomic DNA by multiplex PCR. Extracted genomic DNA from each cell subset was spread evenly across all wells of several immunoSEQ 96-well plates, with each plate serving as a replicate. For sorted subsets, each replicate PCR was loaded with 150 to 250 ng genomic DNA, equivalent to some 27,000 T cell genomes. Purified libraries were measured with a Qubit 3.0 fluorometer, size-checked on a Bioanalyzer 2100, and measured again with the KAPA Library Quantification kit. Each immunoSEQ 96-well plate was sequenced on its own single-read 150-cycle Illumina NextSeq 550 flow cell. Per the authors' processing: Because only junctional sequences without quality scores were contained in the immunoSEQ output, filtering matching that applied to full-length reads could not be performed. To assign V/J genes and CDR3, sequences were annotated using PyIR, a Python wrapper for IgBLAST v1.9, with IMGT germline references. Reads with weak V/J assignments (E-value above 1e-6), missing CDR3, stop codons, out-of-frame junctions, or ambiguous translated residues were removed. V3J clonotypes were defined by identical inferred V gene, J gene, and CDR3 amino acid sequence. The percentage overlap between two repertoires was calculated by dividing the number of shared unique clonotypes by the size of the smaller repertoire. Three approaches were used to assess repertoire richness: RTK rarefaction, the Chao1 estimator, and Recon v2.1 estimates of unobserved clonotypes. For all TCRbeta clonotypes obtained by the gDNA method from a few donors, generation probabilities were computed with OLGA. What TCRdb holds here is the immuneACCESS table cut down to in-frame rearrangements. Part of the clones is not present; checked against another copy, under half of the missing clones reflect an unresolved V gene, and the others are unexplained. The DNA was the basis for D and trimming; V, J and clone size are from that table. Recorded for this sample are some 650,000 clones; around 97% of them occurred a single time. The ten top clones hold around 0.06% of the sample.

V lost 2 bases and J lost 4 bases; the stretch between them is 19 bases long. The CDR3 runs 17 amino acids, cysteine and phenylalanine included. Of the read, only the CDR3 DNA is kept; its 51 bases are in frame from base 1. Based on the germline V gene, the CDR1 and CDR2 sequences are SGDLS and YYNGEE. The sample comprised naive CD4+ T cells sorted from blood. This sample's cell subset or site label indicates: CD45RA+ positively selected. This chain is built from TRBV9 and TRBJ1-3, with the D segment identity uncertain. This sequence was found in a woman in her twenties or thirties in good health. The DNA sequence follows: TGTGCCAGCAGCGTGGGCCTACCCGATATGCCCGGAAACACCATATATTTT. Its translation reads: CASSVGLPDMPGNTIYF.